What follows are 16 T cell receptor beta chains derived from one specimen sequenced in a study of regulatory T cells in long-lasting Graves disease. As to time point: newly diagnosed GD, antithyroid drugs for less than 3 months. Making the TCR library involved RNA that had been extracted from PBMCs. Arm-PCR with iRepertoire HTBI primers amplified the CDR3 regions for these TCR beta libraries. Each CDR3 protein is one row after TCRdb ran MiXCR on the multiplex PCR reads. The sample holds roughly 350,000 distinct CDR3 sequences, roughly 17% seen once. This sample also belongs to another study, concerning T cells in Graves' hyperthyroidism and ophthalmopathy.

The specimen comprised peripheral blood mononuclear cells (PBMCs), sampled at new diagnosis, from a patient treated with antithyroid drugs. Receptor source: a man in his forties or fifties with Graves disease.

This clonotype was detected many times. CDR3: CASSGTGSTDTQYF. The CDR3 DNA is TGTGCCAGCAGTGGGACAGGTAGCACAGATACGCAGTATTTT. The rearrangement joins TRBV28 to TRBJ2-3; TRBD1 aligns across 8 bases. V shed 5 bases, J shed 0 bases, and the junction held 1 base outside the gene matches. Germline V gives CDR1 MDHEN, CDR2 SYDVKM. This CDR3 has 14 amino acids. Using reference TRBV28 and TRBJ2-3 for the parts outside the CDR3, the full variable domain is DVKVTQSSRYLVKRTGEKVFLECVQDMDHENMFWYRQDPGLGLRLIYFSYDVKMKEKGDIPEGYSVSREKKERFSLILESASTNQTSMYLCASSGTGSTDTQYFGPGTRLTVL.

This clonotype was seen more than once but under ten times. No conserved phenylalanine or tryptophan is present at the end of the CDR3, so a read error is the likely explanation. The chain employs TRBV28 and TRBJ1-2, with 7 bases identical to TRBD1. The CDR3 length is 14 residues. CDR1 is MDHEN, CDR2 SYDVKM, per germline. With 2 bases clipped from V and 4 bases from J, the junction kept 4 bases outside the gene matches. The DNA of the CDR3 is TGTGCCAGCAGTTTAGGACAGGTGTTCTATGGCTACACCTCC. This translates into CASSLGQVFYGYTS.

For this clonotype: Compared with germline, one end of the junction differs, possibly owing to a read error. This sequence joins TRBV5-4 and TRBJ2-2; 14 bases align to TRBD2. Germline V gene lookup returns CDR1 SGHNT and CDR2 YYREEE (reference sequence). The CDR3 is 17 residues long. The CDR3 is CACRQGLAGANTGELFF. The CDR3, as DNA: TGTGCCTGCAGACAGGGACTAGCGGGGGCGAACACCGGGGAGCTGTTTTTT.

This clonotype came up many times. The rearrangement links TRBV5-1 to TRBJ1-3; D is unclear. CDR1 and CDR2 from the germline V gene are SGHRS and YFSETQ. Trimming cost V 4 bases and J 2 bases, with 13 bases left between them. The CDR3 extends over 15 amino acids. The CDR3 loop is CASSPVPDTGNTIYF. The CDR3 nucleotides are TGCGCCAGCAGCCCTGTCCCCGATACTGGAAACACCATATATTTT.

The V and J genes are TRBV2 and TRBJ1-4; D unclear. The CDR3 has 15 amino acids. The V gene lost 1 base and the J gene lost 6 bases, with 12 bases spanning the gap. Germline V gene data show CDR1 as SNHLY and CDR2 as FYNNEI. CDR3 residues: CASSEEQTGYEKLFF. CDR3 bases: TGTGCCAGCAGTGAAGAACAGACCGGTTATGAAAAACTGTTTTTT.

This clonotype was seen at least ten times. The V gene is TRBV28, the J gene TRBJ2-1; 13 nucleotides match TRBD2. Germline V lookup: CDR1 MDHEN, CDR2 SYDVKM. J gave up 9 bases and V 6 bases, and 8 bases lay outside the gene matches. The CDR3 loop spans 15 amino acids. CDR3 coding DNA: TGTGCCAGCAGACTAGCGGGGGGGCGTCCCACTGAGCAGTTCTTC. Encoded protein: CASRLAGGRPTEQFF.

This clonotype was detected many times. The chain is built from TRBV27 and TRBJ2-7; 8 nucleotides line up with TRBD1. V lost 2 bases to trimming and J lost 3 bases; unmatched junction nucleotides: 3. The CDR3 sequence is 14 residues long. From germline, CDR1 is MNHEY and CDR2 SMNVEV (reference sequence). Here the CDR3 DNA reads TGTGCCAGCAGTTTAATAGACAGGGGCTACGAGCAGTACTTC. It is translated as CASSLIDRGYEQYF.

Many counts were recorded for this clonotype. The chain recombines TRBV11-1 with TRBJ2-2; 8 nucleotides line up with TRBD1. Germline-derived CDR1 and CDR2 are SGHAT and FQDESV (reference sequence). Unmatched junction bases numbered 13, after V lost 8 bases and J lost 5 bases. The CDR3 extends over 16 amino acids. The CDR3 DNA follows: TGTGCCAGCCAAGGACAGGGTGAAGTTAGAACCGGGGAGCTGTTTTTT. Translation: CASQGQGEVRTGELFF.

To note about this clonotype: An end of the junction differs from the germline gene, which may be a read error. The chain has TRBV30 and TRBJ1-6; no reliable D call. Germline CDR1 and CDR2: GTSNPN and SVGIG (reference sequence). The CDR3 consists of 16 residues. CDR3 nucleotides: TGTGCCTGGGGTGTACTGCCGGGGAGGGTTAATTCACCCCTCCACTTT. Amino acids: CAWGVLPGRVNSPLHF.

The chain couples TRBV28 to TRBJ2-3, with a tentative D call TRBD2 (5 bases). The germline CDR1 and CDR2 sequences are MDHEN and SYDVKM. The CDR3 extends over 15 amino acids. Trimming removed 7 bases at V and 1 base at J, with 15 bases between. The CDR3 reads CASINPGSRTDTQYF. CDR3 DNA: TGTGCCAGCATCAACCCGGGGAGTCGCACAGATACGCAGTATTTT.

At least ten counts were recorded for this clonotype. The CDR3 here is CASSSPTGGTEAFF. CDR3 coding DNA: TGTGCCAGCAGTTCCCCGACAGGGGGCACTGAAGCTTTCTTT. This chain links TRBV28 with TRBJ1-1, with TRBD1 identical over 9 bases. The CDR3 totals 14 residues. The V gene end was trimmed by 4 bases and the J gene end by 4 bases; junction bases not matched to a gene: 4. In germline, CDR1 is MDHEN, CDR2 SYDVKM.

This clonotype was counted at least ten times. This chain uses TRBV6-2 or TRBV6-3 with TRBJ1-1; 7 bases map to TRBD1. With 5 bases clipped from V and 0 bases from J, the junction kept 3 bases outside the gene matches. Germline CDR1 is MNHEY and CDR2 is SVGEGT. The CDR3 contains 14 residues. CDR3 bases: TGTGCCAGCAGTGGGGGACAGATGAACACTGAAGCTTTCTTT. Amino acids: CASSGGQMNTEAFF.

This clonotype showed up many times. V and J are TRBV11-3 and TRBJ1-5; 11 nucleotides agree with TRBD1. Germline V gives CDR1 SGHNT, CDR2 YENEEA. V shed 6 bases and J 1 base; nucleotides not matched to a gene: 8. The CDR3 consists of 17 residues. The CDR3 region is CASRDGTGGLSNQPQHF. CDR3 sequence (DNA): TGTGCCAGCAGGGATGGGACAGGGGGACTGAGCAATCAGCCCCAGCATTTT.

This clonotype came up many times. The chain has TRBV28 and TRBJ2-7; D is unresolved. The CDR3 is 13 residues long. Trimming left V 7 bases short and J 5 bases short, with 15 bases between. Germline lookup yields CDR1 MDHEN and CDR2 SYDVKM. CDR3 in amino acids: CASMPSAIDEQYF. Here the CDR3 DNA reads TGTGCCAGCATGCCCTCTGCAATAGACGAGCAGTACTTC.

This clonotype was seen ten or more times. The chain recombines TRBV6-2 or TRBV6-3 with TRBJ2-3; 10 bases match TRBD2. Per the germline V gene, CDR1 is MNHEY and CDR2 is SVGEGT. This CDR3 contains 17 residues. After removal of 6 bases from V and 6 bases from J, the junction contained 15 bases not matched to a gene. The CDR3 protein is CASSHTVQRGGRDTQYF. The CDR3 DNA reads TGTGCCAGCAGCCATACAGTCCAGCGGGGGGGCCGTGATACGCAGTATTTT.

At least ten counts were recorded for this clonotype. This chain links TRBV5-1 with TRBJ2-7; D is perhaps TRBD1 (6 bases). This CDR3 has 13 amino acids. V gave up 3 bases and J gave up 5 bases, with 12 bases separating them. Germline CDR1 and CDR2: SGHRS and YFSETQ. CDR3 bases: TGCGCCAGCAGCTCGGCAGGGGACCACGAGCAGTACTTC. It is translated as CASSSAGDHEQYF.